This TCR beta chain was sequenced for a study of spatial heterogeneity in lung cancer. Study-level results: The number of expanded tumor alpha and beta chains correlated with mutation number.

This clonotype is large (0.1 to 1%) within its sample. What it binds is not known. The germline gives CDR1 LGHDT, CDR2 YNNKEL (reference sequence). This CDR3 spans 14 amino acids. The trim removed 3 bases at V and 4 bases at J, leaving 5 bases unmatched. TCRdb called the 5' RACE reads again in MiXCR, with one record for every CDR3 protein. The sample includes about a thousand distinct CDR3 sequences, over 30% seen only once; the top ten take 29%. Time point defined: sample taken at primary tumor resection. This rearrangement joins TRBV3-1 to TRBJ1-1; the match to TRBD1 covers 7 bases. The sequencing here drew on lung tumor tissue, taken at surgery. This clonotype was obtained from a male donor with early-stage non-small cell lung cancer. As DNA, the CDR3 is TGTGCCAGCAGCCATTTCTCAGGGGGCACTGAAGCTTTCTTT. Amino acid sequence: CASSHFSGGTEAFF.